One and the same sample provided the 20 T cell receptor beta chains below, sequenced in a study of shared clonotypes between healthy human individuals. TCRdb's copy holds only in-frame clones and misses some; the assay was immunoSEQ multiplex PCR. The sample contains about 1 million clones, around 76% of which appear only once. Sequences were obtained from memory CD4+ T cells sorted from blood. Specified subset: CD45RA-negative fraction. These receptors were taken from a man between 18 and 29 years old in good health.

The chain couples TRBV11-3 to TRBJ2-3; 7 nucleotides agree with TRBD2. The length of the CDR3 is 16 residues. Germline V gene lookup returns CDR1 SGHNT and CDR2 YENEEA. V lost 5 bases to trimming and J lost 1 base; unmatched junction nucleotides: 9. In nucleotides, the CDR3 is TGTGCCAGCAGCCCAGGGACTATCGACGGCACAGATACGCAGTATTTT. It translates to CASSPGTIDGTDTQYF. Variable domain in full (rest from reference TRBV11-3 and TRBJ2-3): EAGVVQSPRYKIIEKKQPVAFWCNPISGHNTLYWYLQNLGQGPELLIRYENEEAVDDSQLPKDRFSAERLKGVDSTLKIQPAELGDSAVYLCASSPGTIDGTDTQYFGPGTRLTVL.

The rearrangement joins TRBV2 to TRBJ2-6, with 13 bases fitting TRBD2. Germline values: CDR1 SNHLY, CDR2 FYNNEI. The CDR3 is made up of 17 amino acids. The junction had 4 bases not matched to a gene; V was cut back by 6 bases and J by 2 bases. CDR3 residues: CASRGLAGDAGANVLTF. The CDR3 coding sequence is TGTGCCAGCAGAGGACTAGCGGGAGATGCTGGGGCCAACGTCCTGACTTTC. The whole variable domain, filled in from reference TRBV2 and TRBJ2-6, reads EPEVTQTPSHQVTQMGQEVILRCVPISNHLYFYWYRQILGQKVEFLVSFYNNEISEKSEIFDDQFSVERPDGSNFTLKIRSTKLEDSAMYFCASRGLAGDAGANVLTFGAGSRLTVL.

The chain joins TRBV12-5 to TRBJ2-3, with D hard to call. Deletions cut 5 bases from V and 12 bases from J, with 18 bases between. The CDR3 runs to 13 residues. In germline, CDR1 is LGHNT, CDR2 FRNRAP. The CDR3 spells CASGKTAFQSQYF. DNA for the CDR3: TGTGCTAGTGGTAAAACGGCCTTTCAATCACAGTATTTT.

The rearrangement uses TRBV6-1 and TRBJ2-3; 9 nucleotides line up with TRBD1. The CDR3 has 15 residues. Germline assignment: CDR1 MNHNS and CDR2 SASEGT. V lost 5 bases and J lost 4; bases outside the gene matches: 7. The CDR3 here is CASSPLGTGSDTQYF. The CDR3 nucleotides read TGTGCCAGCAGTCCTCTCGGGACAGGGTCAGATACGCAGTATTTT.

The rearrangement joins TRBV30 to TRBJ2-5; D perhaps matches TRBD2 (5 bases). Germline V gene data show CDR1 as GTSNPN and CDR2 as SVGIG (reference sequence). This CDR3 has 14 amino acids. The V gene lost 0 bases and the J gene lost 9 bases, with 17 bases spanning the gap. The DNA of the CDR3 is TGTGCCTGGAGTGTTGGTGGCGCCTTGCGGGCCCAGTACTTC. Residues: CAWSVGGALRAQYF.

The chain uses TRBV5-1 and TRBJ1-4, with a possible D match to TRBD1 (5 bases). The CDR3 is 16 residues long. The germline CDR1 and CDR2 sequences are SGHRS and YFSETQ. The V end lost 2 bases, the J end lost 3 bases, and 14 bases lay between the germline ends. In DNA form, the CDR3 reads TGCGCCAGCAGCTTTCGGGGCCCAACCCCTAATGAAAAACTGTTTTTT. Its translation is CASSFRGPTPNEKLFF.

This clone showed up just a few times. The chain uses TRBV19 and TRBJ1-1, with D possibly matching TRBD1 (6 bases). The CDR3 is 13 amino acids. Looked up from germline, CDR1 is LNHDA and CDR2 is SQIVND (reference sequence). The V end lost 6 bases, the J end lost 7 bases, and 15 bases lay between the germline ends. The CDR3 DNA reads TGTGCCAGTAGCCCACAGGGAGTACTTGAAGCTTTCTTT. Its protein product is CASSPQGVLEAFF.

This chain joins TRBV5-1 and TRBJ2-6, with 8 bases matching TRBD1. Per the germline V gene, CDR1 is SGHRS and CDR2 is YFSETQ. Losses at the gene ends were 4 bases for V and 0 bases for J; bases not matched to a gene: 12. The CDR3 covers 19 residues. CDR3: CASSGRQGTKLSGANVLTF. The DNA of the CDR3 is TGCGCCAGCAGCGGACGACAGGGGACAAAACTCTCTGGGGCCAACGTCCTGACTTTC.

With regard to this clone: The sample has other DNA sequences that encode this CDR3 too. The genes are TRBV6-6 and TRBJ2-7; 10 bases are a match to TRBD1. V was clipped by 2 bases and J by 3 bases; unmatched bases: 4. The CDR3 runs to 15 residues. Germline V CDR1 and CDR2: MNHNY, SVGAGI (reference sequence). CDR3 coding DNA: TGTGCCAGCAGTTACCCGGGACAGGGGAACTACGAGCAGTACTTC. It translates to CASSYPGQGNYEQYF.

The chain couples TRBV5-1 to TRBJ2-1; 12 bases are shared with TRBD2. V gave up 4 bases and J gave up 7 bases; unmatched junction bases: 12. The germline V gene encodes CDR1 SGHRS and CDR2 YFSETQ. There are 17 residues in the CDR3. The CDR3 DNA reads TGCGCCAGCAGCCTATTCCGGACTAGCGGGGTAGTGAATGAGCAGTTCTTC. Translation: CASSLFRTSGVVNEQFF. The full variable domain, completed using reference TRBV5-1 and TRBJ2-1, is KAGVTQTPRYLIKTRGQQVTLSCSPISGHRSVSWYQQTPGQGLQFLFEYFSETQRNKGNFPGRFSGRQFSNSRSEMNVSTLELGDSALYLCASSLFRTSGVVNEQFFGPGTRLTVL.

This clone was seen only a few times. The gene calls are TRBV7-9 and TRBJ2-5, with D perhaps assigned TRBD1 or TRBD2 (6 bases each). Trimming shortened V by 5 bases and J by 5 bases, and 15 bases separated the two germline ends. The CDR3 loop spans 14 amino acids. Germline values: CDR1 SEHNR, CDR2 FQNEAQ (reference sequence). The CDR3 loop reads CASSREGGKETQYF. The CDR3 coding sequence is TGTGCCAGCAGCCGAGAGGGGGGTAAGGAGACCCAGTACTTC.

CDR3 sequence reads: CASSYSIYEQYF. As DNA, the CDR3 is TGTGCCAGCAGTTACTCAATCTACGAGCAGTACTTC. The J gene is TRBJ2-7, the V gene TRBV6-6; D unclear. Germline values: CDR1 MNHNY, CDR2 SVGAGI (reference sequence). The CDR3 is made up of 12 amino acids. Between the trimmed V and J ends, which lost 0 bases and 3 bases, there was a span of 3 bases.

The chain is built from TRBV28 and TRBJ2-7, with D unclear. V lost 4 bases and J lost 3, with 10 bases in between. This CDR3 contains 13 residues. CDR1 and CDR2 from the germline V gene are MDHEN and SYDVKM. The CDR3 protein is CASSSSGRYEQYF. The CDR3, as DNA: TGTGCCAGCAGTTCCTCCGGGCGCTACGAGCAGTACTTC.

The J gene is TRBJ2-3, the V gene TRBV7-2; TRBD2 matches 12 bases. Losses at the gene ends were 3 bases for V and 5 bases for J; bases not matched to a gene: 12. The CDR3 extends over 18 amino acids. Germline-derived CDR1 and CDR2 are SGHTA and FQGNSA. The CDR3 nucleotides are TGTGCCAGCAGCTTTACTAGCGGGAGGATCGGGGCACAAGATACGCAGTATTTT. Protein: CASSFTSGRIGAQDTQYF.

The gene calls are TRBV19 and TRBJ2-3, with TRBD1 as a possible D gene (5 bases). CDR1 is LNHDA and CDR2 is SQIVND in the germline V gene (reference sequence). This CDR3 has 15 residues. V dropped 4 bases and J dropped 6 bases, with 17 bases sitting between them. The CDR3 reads CASSTSGQGPDTQYF. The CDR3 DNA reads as TGTGCCAGTAGTACCTCCGGGCAGGGTCCCGATACGCAGTATTTT.

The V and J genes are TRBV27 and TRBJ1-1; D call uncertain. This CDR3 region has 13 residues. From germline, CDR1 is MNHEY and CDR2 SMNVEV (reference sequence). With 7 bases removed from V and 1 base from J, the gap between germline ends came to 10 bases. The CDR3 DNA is TGTGCCAGCATCGGTCCCTGGAACACTGAAGCTTTCTTT. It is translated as CASIGPWNTEAFF.

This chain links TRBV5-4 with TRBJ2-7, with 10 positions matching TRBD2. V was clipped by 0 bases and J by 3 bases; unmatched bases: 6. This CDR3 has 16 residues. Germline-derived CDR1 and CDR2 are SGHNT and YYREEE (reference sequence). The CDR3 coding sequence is TGTGCCAGCAGCTTGGCCGGCCTAGCGGGGGTCTACGAGCAGTACTTC. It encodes CASSLAGLAGVYEQYF.

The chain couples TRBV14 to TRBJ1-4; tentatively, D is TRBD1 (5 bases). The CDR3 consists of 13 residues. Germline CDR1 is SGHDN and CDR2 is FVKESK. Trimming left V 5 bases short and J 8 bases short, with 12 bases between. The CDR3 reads CASSEGKGEKLFF. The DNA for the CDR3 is TGTGCCAGCAGCGAGGGGAAAGGAGAAAAACTGTTTTTT.

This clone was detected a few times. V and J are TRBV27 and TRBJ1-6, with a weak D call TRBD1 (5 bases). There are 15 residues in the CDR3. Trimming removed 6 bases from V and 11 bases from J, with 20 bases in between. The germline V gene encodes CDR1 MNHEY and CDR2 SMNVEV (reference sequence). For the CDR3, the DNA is TGTGCCAGCAGCCCCTACCAGGGAGGTAGGGCACCCCTCCACTTT. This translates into CASSPYQGGRAPLHF.

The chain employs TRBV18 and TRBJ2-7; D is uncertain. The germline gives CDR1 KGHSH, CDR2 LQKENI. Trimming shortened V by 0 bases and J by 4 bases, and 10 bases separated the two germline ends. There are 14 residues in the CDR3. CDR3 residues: CASSPPAARYEQYF. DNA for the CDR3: TGTGCCAGCTCACCACCAGCCGCGCGATACGAGCAGTACTTC. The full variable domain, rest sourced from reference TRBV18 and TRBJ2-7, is NAGVMQNPRHLVRRRGQEARLRCSPMKGHSHVYWYRQLPEEGLKFMVYLQKENIIDESGMPKERFSAEFPKEGPSILRIQQVVRGDSAAYFCASSPPAARYEQYFGPGTRLTVT.